Listed here is a single T cell receptor (beta chain). Its antigen remains unidentified. CDR1 and CDR2 from the germline V gene are SGHTA and FQGNSA. The CDR3 is made up of 14 amino acids. Trimming pared 6 bases from V and 4 bases from J, leaving 15 bases between. This record comes from a study of blood T cells in healthy people across ages. Study-wide context: Template-switching capture recovered about one barcoded beta molecule per two T cells. Study-level points and caveats: Naive T cell percentage and TCR beta diversity correlated strongly. Any conclusive comparison of naive versus antigen-experienced cells was prevented by using unsorted PBMCs. Among long-lived donors, naive CD4+ cells were more numerous and diversity higher than in aged donors.

The second PCR ran about 6 to 11 cycles with a sample-barcoded 5' primer and J-beta primers. MiXCR, applied by TCRdb to the 5' RACE reads, yields one record per CDR3 protein. The sample holds about 670,000 distinct CDR3 sequences, around 50% seen once. Sequenced material: blood. This rearrangement joins TRBV7-2 to TRBJ1-2; D unclear. The sequence was obtained from a woman over 75 in good health. CDR3 protein: CASSSNREVYGYTF. CDR3 coding DNA: TGTGCCAGCAGTTCTAATCGCGAGGTCTATGGCTACACCTTC. Combining the CDR3 with reference TRBV7-2 and TRBJ1-2 gives the whole variable domain GAGVSQSPSNKVTEKGKDVELRCDPISGHTALYWYRQSLGQGLEFLIYFQGNSAPDKSGLPSDRFSAERTGGSVSTLTIQRTQQEDSAVYLCASSSNREVYGYTFGSGTRLTVV.